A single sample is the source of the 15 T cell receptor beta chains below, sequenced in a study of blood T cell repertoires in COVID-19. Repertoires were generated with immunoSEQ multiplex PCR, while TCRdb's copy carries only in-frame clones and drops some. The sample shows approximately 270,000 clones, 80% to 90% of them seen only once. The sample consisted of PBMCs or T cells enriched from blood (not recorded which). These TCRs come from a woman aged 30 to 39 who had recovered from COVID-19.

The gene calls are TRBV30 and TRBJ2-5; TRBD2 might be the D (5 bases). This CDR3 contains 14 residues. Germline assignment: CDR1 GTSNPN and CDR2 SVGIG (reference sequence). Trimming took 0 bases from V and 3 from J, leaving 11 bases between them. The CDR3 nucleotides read TGTGCCTGGAGTGTATATGAGGGCGAAGAGACCCAGTACTTC. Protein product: CAWSVYEGEETQYF.

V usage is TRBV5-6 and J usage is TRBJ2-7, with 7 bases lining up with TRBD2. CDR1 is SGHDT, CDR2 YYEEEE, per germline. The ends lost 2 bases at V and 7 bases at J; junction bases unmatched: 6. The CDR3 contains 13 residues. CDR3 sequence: CASSLEGRVEQYF. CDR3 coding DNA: TGTGCCAGCAGCTTAGAGGGGAGGGTTGAGCAGTACTTC.

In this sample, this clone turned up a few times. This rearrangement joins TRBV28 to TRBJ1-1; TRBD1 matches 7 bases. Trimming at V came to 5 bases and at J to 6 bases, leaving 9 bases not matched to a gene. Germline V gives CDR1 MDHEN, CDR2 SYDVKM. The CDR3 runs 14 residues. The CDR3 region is CASSTGVRMAEAFF. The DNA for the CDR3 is TGTGCCAGCAGTACAGGGGTAAGAATGGCTGAAGCTTTCTTT.

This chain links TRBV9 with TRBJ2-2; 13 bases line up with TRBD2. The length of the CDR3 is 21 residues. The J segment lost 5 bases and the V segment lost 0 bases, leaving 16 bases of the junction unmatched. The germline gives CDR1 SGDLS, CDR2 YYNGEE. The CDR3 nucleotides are TGTGCCAGCAGCGTAGCCGGAGGCCATCGGAGACTAGCGGGAGGAACCGGGGAGCTGTTTTTT. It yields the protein CASSVAGGHRRLAGGTGELFF.

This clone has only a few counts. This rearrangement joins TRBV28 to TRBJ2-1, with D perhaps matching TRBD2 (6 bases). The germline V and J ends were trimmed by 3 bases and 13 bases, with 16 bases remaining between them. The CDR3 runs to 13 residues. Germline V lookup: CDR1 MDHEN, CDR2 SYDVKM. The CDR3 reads CASSFLRERRQFF. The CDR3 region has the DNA TGTGCCAGCAGTTTCCTCCGGGAGCGTCGACAGTTCTTC.

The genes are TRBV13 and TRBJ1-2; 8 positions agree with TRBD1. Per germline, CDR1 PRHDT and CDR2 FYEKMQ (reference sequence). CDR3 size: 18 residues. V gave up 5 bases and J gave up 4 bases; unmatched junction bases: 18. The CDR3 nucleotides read TGTGCCAGCAGCAGAGTCCGGGACAGGATTCCTCGAATCTATGGCTACACCTTC. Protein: CASSRVRDRIPRIYGYTF.

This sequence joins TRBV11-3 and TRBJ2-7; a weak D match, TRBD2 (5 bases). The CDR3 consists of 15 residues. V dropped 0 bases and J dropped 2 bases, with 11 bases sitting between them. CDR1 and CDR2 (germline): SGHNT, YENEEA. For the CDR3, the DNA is TGTGCCAGCAGCTTAGATTCATCCGGGGCCTACGAGCAGTACTTC. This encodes CASSLDSSGAYEQYF.

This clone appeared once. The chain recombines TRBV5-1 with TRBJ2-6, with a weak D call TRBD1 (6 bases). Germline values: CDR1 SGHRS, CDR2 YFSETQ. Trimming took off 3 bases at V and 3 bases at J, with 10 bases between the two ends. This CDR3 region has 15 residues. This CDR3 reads CASSYRTVGANVLTF. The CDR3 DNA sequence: TGCGCCAGCAGCTACCGGACAGTTGGGGCCAACGTCCTGACTTTC. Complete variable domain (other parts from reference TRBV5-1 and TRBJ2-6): KAGVTQTPRYLIKTRGQQVTLSCSPISGHRSVSWYQQTPGQGLQFLFEYFSETQRNKGNFPGRFSGRQFSNSRSEMNVSTLELGDSALYLCASSYRTVGANVLTFGAGSRLTVL.

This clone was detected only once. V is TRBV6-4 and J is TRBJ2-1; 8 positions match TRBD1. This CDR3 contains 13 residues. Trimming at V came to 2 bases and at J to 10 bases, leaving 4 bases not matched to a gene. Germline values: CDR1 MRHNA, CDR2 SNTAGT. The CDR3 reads CASSDQGAREQFF. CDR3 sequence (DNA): TGTGCCAGCAGTGACCAGGGGGCCAGGGAGCAGTTCTTC.

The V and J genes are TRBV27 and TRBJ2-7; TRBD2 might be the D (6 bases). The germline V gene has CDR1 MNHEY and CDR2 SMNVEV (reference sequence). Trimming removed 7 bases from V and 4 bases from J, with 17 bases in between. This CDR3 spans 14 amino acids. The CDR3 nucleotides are TGTGCCAGCAAGCGGGCCCTGGGGCAATACGAGCAGTACTTC. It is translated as CASKRALGQYEQYF.

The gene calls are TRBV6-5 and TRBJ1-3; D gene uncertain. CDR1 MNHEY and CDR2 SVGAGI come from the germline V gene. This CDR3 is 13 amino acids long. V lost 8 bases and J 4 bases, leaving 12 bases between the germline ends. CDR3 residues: CASLDLFGNTIYF. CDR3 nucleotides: TGTGCCAGCTTGGACTTGTTCGGAAACACCATATATTTT.

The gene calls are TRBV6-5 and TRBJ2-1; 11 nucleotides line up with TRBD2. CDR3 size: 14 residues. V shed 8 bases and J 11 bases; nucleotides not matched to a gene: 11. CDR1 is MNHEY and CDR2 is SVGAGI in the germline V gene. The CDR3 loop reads CASSSDLAGGQQFF. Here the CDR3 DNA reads TGTGCCAGCTCATCTGATCTAGCGGGGGGCCAGCAGTTCTTC.

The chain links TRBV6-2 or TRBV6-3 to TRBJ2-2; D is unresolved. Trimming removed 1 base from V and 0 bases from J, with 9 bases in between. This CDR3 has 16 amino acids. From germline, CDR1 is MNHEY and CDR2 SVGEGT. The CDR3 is CASSYFPPANTGELFF. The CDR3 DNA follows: TGTGCCAGCAGTTACTTTCCGCCAGCGAACACCGGGGAGCTGTTTTTT.

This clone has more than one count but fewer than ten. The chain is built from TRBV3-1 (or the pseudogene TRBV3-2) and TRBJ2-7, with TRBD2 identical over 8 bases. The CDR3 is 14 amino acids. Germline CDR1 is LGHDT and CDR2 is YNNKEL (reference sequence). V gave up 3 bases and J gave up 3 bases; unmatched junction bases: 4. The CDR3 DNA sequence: TGTGCCAGCAGCCACCAGCGGGAGTACTACGAGCAGTACTTC. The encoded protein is CASSHQREYYEQYF.

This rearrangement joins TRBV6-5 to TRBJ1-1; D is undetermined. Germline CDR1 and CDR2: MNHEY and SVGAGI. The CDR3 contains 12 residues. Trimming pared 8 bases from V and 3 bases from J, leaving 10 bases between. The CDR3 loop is CASQFGDTEAFF. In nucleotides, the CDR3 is TGTGCCAGCCAGTTCGGGGACACTGAAGCTTTCTTT.